The clone carrying this T cell receptor (beta chain) was found once. The antigen is not known. These data are taken from a study of CD8+CD57+ T cells in acquired aplastic anemia. On the study more broadly: Each DNA sample taken from sorted CD4+ and CD8+ cells came to about 3 ug on average. Reads per healthy sample averaged around 9.9 million (CD4+) and 11 million to 13 million (CD8+). General study results and limits: Patients and healthy controls showed no significant CD8+ Simpson's diversity difference. Under 35 was the count of CD8+ CDR3 sequences that patients shared with controls.

Germline V gene data show CDR1 as LNHNV and CDR2 as YYDKDF (reference sequence). CDR3 length: 17 residues. V was pared by 0 bases and J by 0 bases, with 4 bases of the junction left unmatched. Genomic DNA acted as the template from which TCR beta VDJ combination and CDR3 sequence profiling were carried out. Using its own MiXCR run on the reads, TCRdb lists one record per CDR3 protein. The sample has fewer than 200,000 distinct CDR3 sequences, 50% to 75% seen once. The V gene is TRBV15, the J gene TRBJ2-5, with 10 bases matching TRBD2. Specimen: sorted CD4+, CD8+, or CD8+CD57+ T cells (not recorded which) from PBMCs. The sequence was collected from a human donor in good health. CDR3 bases: TGTGCCACCAGCAGAGATTCAGCGGGAGGGTACCAAGAGACCCAGTACTTC. Its protein product is CATSRDSAGGYQETQYF.